The sequence of this TCR beta chain was determined in a study of post-analysis software for immune sequencing data. A remark on this clonotype: Antigen unknown.

CDR1 is SGHKS and CDR2 is YYEKEE in the germline V gene (reference sequence). V trimming: 3 bases; J trimming: 8 bases; junction bases outside the gene matches: 9. The CDR3 has 15 residues. The study, taken as a whole, reports: Compared with controls, patients showed significantly lower normalized Chao1 diversity. Patients carried roughly five TRBV segments more frequently than controls did, and TRBV5-6, TRBV5-1 and TRBV20-1 were among them.

The authors incorporated unique molecular identifiers into the TCR beta cDNA libraries. TCRdb processed the PCR reads anew with MiXCR; each CDR3 protein has one entry. The sample yields 750,000 to 950,000 distinct CDR3 sequences, 46% seen once. This TCR was recovered from a girl between 10 and 17 years old with multiple sclerosis. Material: blood. The chain combines TRBV5-5 with TRBJ2-1, with 9 bases identical to TRBD1. The CDR3 nucleotides are TGTGCCAGCAGCTCCGGGACAGGGTCGGTCGATGAGCAGTTCTTC. Translation: CASSSGTGSVDEQFF.